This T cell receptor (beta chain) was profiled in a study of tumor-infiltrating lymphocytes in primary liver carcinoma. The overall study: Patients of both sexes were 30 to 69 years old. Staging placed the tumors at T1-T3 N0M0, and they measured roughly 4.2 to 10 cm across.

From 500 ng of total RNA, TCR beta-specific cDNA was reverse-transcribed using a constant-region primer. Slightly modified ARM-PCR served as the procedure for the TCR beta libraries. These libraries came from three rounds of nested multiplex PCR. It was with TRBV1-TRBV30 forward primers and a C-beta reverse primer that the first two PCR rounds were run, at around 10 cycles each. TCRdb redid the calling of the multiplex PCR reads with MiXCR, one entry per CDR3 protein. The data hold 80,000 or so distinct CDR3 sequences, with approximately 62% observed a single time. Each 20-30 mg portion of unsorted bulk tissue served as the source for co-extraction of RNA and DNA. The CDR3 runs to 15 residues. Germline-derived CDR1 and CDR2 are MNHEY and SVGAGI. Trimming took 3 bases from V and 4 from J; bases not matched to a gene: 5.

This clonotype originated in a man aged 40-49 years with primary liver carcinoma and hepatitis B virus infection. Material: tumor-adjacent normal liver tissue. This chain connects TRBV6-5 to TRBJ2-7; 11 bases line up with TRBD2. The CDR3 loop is CASSYGTSGMYEQYF. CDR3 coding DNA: TGTGCCAGCAGTTATGGGACTAGCGGAATGTACGAGCAGTACTTC.